This entry describes one T cell receptor (beta chain). Its target is not known. These data originate in a study of graft-versus-host responses after intestinal transplantation. Study summary: Multivisceral, liver-intestinal, or isolated intestinal transplants were given to recipients. Anti-thymocyte globulin was used for induction in all recipients, who then took tacrolimus and steroids for about three years.

Overall study findings and caveats: Ileal or blood samples showed some GvH clones first, and such clones were also found in recipient marrow. Circulating GvH clones peaking coincided with falling HvG clones soon after transplant.

Sequenced by immunoSEQ multiplex PCR; TCRdb stores in-frame clones only, minus some. The sample lists more than 95,000 clones; about 90% were seen once. The CDR3 contains 14 residues. The V gene lost 0 bases and the J gene lost 1 base, with 7 bases spanning the gap. Germline lookup yields CDR1 SGDLS and CDR2 YYNGEE. Source: unstimulated CD4+ T cells sorted from spleen or lymph node cells, taken before intestinal transplant. J is TRBJ2-5 and V is TRBV9; D not resolved. The source of this sequence is a human donor who received an intestinal transplant. The CDR3 reads CASSVDGSQETQYF. Written as DNA, the CDR3 is TGTGCCAGCAGCGTAGATGGCAGCCAAGAGACCCAGTACTTC.